These 13 T cell receptor beta chains originate from one sample sequenced in a study of T cell clonality in common variable immunodeficiency. Study outcomes and limitations: Reportedly, TCR beta sequences from common variable immunodeficiency showed fewer deletions and N-nucleotide insertions.

The antigens for these receptors are not known. Clones were read by immunoSEQ multiplex PCR, and TCRdb kept only the in-frame ones, dropping some. This sample has 5,700 or so clones, each found more than once. Sequencing was carried out using peripheral blood mononuclear cells. The origin of the receptors is a human donor with common variable immunodeficiency.

This clone appeared many times. The read terminates 3 residues before the CDR3 end, so the remaining end is supplied by the germline J gene. The V call is TRBV10-3, the J call TRBJ2-7; possibly TRBD2 for D (7 bases). Between the trimmed V and J ends, which lost 6 bases and 6 bases, there was a span of 21 bases. Germline V gene data show CDR1 as ENHRY and CDR2 as SYGVKD. The length of the CDR3 is 15 residues. Incomplete CDR3 DNA: TGTGCCATCAGCCAGAGTCGGGGGGCGTATAGCGAG. Translating gives CAISQSRGAYSE. The whole CDR3 is CAISQSRGAYSEQYF.

This clone showed up just a few times. The read is 3 residues too short to cover the CDR3 end, so that end is filled in from the germline J gene. The J gene is TRBJ2-7, the V gene TRBV5-6, with TRBD1 identical over 12 bases. Germline trimming cut 4 bases from V and 3 bases from J; bases unmatched to any gene: 5. Germline V CDR1 and CDR2: SGHDT, YYEEEE. The CDR3 covers 15 residues. The chain's CDR3 is CASSTGTGGFYEQYF. The sequenced part of the CDR3 DNA is TGTGCCAGCAGCACCGGGACAGGGGGCTTCTACGAG.

In regard to this clone: The read is 3 residues too short to cover the CDR3 end, so that end is filled in from the germline J gene. The J gene is TRBJ2-5, the V gene TRBV7-2; D call uncertain. The V gene's germline CDR1 is SGHTA and CDR2 FQGNSA. V was pared by 2 bases and J by 0 bases, with 4 bases between. The CDR3 has 13 residues. CDR3 DNA, as far as it was read: TGTGCCAGCAGCTTATGGCACCAAGAGACC. Its translation is CASSLWHQET. The full CDR3 is CASSLWHQETQYF.

This clone was recorded a few times. The read is 3 residues too short to cover the CDR3 end, so that end is filled in from the germline J gene. The V and J genes are TRBV6-1 and TRBJ1-2, with TRBD1 matching over 7 bases. The junction had 10 bases not matched to a gene; V was cut back by 3 bases and J by 3 bases. The CDR3 loop spans 16 amino acids. CDR1 is MNHNS and CDR2 is SASEGT in the germline V gene. The CDR3 bases that were read are TGTGCCAGCAGTGAGGCTGTGACAGGGAGTCACTATGGC. Protein product: CASSEAVTGSHYG. The full-length CDR3 reads as CASSEAVTGSHYGYTF.

A note on this clone: With the read ending 3 residues before the CDR3 end, the germline J gene is used to fill in that end. The chain is built from TRBV7-6 and TRBJ2-1; 10 positions match TRBD2. The CDR3 has 16 residues. With 5 bases clipped from V and 6 bases from J, the junction kept 10 bases outside the gene matches. Looked up from germline, CDR1 is SGHVS and CDR2 is FNYEAQ. The CDR3 is CASSPRGTSAPNEQFF. CDR3 bases read: TGTGCCAGCAGCCCTCGCGGGACTAGCGCCCCCAATGAG. The full variable domain, in which reference TRBV7-6 and TRBJ2-1 provide the parts outside the CDR3, is GAGVSQSPRYKVTKRGQDVALRCDPISGHVSLYWYRQALGQGPEFLTYFNYEAQQDKSGLPNDRFSAERPEGSISTLTIQRTEQRDSAMYRCASSPRGTSAPNEQFFGPGTRLTVL.

There are a few counts of this clone. The sequence runs out 3 residues before the end of the CDR3; the remainder is reconstructed from the germline J gene. The gene calls are TRBV13 and TRBJ2-5, with TRBD2 matching 9 bases. Germline assignment: CDR1 PRHDT and CDR2 FYEKMQ (reference sequence). This CDR3 has 15 amino acids. Germline trimming cut 5 bases from V and 3 bases from J; bases unmatched to any gene: 7. CDR3 DNA (partial): TGTGCCAGCAGCGGGGGGGTAGCGGGGGAAGAGACC. Translating gives CASSGGVAGEET. The CDR3 in full is CASSGGVAGEETQYF.

On this clone: Sequencing ends 3 residues short of the CDR3 end; the germline J gene provides the rest. The chain recombines TRBV5-1 with TRBJ1-5; TRBD1 agrees at 7 bases. The CDR3 runs to 15 residues. Trimming cost V 3 bases and J 2 bases; bases outside gene matches: 5. The germline V gene has CDR1 SGHRS and CDR2 YFSETQ. CDR3 residues: CASSSGQPGNQPQHF. CDR3 bases read: TGCGCCAGCAGCTCGGGACAGCCCGGCAATCAGCCC.

In this sample, this clone is medium-sized. The read finishes 3 residues shy of the CDR3 end, and the germline J gene is used to complete it. This chain links TRBV19 with TRBJ1-4, with 7 bases aligning to TRBD1. V trimming: 4 bases; J trimming: 6 bases; junction bases outside the gene matches: 11. Germline V gene sequence: CDR1 LNHDA, CDR2 SQIVND (reference sequence). This CDR3 comprises 16 residues. Incomplete CDR3 DNA: TGTGCCAGTAGTAGATCCGAGGACAGGTTGGATGAAAAA. Translated, it gives CASSRSEDRLDEK. The entire CDR3 sequence reads CASSRSEDRLDEKLFF.

Comment on this clone: The read terminates 3 residues ahead of where the CDR3 ends, so the germline J gene completes it. The chain employs TRBV5-1 and TRBJ1-6; 7 positions match TRBD1. V was pared by 5 bases and J by 6 bases, with 2 bases of the junction left unmatched. Per germline, CDR1 SGHRS and CDR2 YFSETQ. CDR3 size: 13 residues. The part of the CDR3 DNA that was read is TGCGCCAGCAGGTGGGACAGTAATTCACCC. Translation gives CASRWDSNSP. The whole CDR3 sequence is CASRWDSNSPLHF.

Notes on this clone: The read terminates 3 residues ahead of where the CDR3 ends, so the germline J gene completes it. The V and J genes are TRBV7-8 and TRBJ1-2, with 8 bases aligning to TRBD1. Germline-derived CDR1 and CDR2 are SGHVS and FQNEAQ. J lost 6 bases, V lost 0 bases, and 6 bases had no gene match. The CDR3 length is 15 residues. CDR3 sequence: CASSLAFGQGDGYTF. The covered CDR3 bases are TGTGCCAGCAGCTTAGCTTTCGGACAGGGCGATGGC.

About this clone: The DNA ends 3 residues before the CDR3 does, and the rest of the CDR3 is filled in from the germline J gene. The chain recombines TRBV7-9 with TRBJ1-2, with 10 positions matching TRBD1. Trimming removed 4 bases from V and 5 bases from J; junction bases left unmatched: 7. Germline CDR1 reads SEHNR; CDR2 reads FQNEAQ (reference sequence). This CDR3 contains 15 residues. The sequenced CDR3 bases are TGTGCCAGCAGCTCCCGAGGACAGGGGGAGTATGGC. It specifies CASSSRGQGEYG. The complete CDR3 sequence is CASSSRGQGEYGYTF.

This clone occurred many times. At one end the junction does not follow the germline gene, possibly because of a read error. The read halts 3 residues ahead of the CDR3 end, with the missing end drawn from the germline J gene. V is TRBV4-2 and J is TRBJ1-2, with D possibly matching TRBD1 (5 bases). This CDR3 is 15 amino acids long. CDR1 and CDR2 (germline): LGHNA, YNFKEQ. CDR3 bases read: TGCGCCAGCAGCCAAGATAGGGCAGGGAACTATGGC. Residues: CASSQDRAGNYG. The complete CDR3 reads CASSQDRAGNYGYTF.

Concerning this clone itself: The read ends 3 residues early relative to the CDR3; the germline J gene fills the gap. J is TRBJ1-4 and V is TRBV19; TRBD1 might be the D (6 bases). Germline V gene sequence: CDR1 LNHDA, CDR2 SQIVND (reference sequence). The germline V and J ends were trimmed by 5 bases and 5 bases, with 18 bases remaining between them. The CDR3 has 16 residues. CDR3 loop: CASSVATGQRNEKLFF. CDR3 DNA (partial): TGTGCCAGTAGTGTGGCGACGGGACAAAGAAATGAAAAA.